This paragraph covers one T cell receptor (beta chain) sequence. One end of the junction fails to match germline, which may point to a read error. Via MiXCR, TCRdb re-called the PCR reads, giving one row per CDR3 protein. This table has 15,000 to 20,000 distinct CDR3 sequences, roughly 22% appearing once. This entry comes from a study of molecular identifiers for immune sequencing clone quantification. This CDR3 is built from 14 residues. Germline values: CDR1 MNHNY, CDR2 SVGAGI (reference sequence). This clonotype originated in a human donor in good health. Some libraries in this study had Jurkat cell RNA spiked in. The sample was naive CD8+ T cells from blood, with Jurkat cell RNA spiked in. This sample's subset: FACS-sorted CD8+CD4-CCR7+CD45RA+ naive T cells. This chain uses TRBV6-6 with TRBJ2-5; 8 nucleotides match TRBD2. The CDR3 reads CASSGSGGEDTQYF. The CDR3 nucleotides read TGTGCCAGCAGTGGGTCGGGGGGGGAAGACACCCAGTACTTT.